Below are 32 T cell receptor beta chains sequenced from a single sample in a study of blood T cell repertoires in COVID-19. Assay used: immunoSEQ multiplex PCR; TCRdb lists only in-frame clones, some missing. The table lists 120,000 or so clones, almost 80% of them singletons. Sequenced material: peripheral blood. The receptor source for this set is a woman older than 75 with active or convalescent COVID-19.

The J gene is TRBJ1-1, the V gene TRBV10-3; TRBD1 might be the D (6 bases). Per the germline V gene, CDR1 is ENHRY and CDR2 is SYGVKD. Trimming removed 3 bases at V and 2 bases at J, with 13 bases between. The CDR3 totals 15 residues. CDR3 in DNA: TGTGCCATCAGTGAAACTGGGGGCAGAAACACTGAAGCTTTCTTT. Encoded protein: CAISETGGRNTEAFF.

This clone has only a few counts. The chain is built from TRBV5-3 and TRBJ1-4; 7 bases line up with TRBD1. TRBV5-3 is marked as an open reading frame, function uncertain. This CDR3 region has 14 residues. Trimming cost V 1 base and J 5 bases; bases outside gene matches: 2. The CDR3 DNA reads as TGTGCCAGAAGCTTGTACAGGGGAAATGAAAAACTGTTTTTT. The encoded protein is CARSLYRGNEKLFF.

The rearrangement uses TRBV2 and TRBJ2-5; TRBD1 aligns across 9 bases. The CDR3 loop spans 14 amino acids. Germline-derived CDR1 and CDR2 are SNHLY and FYNNEI. V lost 6 bases and J lost 5; bases outside the gene matches: 7. The CDR3 DNA follows: TGTGCCAGCAGCTTACAGGGGGCTTGGGAGACCCAGTACTTC. It translates to CASSLQGAWETQYF.

This clone was recorded once. The chain's CDR3 is CASSLYSSNQPQHF. For the CDR3, the DNA is TGTGCCAGCAGCTTATACTCTAGCAATCAGCCCCAGCATTTT. J is TRBJ1-5 and V is TRBV7-8; D not resolved. The V gene's germline CDR1 is SGHVS and CDR2 FQNEAQ. With 2 bases removed from V and 0 bases from J, the gap between germline ends came to 5 bases. The CDR3 has 14 residues.

This clone was seen just once. The chain recombines TRBV4-2 with TRBJ1-4; D is undetermined. The germline V and J ends were trimmed by 2 bases and 3 bases, with 13 bases remaining between them. Germline V gene sequence: CDR1 LGHNA, CDR2 YNFKEQ. This CDR3 is 16 amino acids long. The CDR3 DNA reads as TGTGCCAGCAGCCAATTCCCGGGAATAGCTAATGAAAAACTGTTTTTT. Amino acid sequence: CASSQFPGIANEKLFF.

The J gene is TRBJ1-4, the V gene TRBV5-4; TRBD1 agrees at 7 bases. This CDR3 comprises 14 residues. Trimming took 1 base from V and 8 from J; bases not matched to a gene: 5. Germline V lookup: CDR1 SGHNT, CDR2 YYREEE (reference sequence). This CDR3 is CASSLKGAGEKLFF. The CDR3, as DNA: TGTGCCAGCAGCTTGAAGGGGGCTGGAGAAAAACTGTTTTTT.

The chain recombines TRBV2 with TRBJ2-1, with D tentatively TRBD1 (7 bases). V lost 3 bases, J lost 5 bases, and 26 bases lay in between. This CDR3 comprises 19 residues. Germline V gives CDR1 SNHLY, CDR2 FYNNEI. CDR3 sequence (DNA): TGTGCCAGCAGTGACGGGGGCCTGACAGGGTCAAAAAGGGACAATGAGCAGTTCTTC. Translation: CASSDGGLTGSKRDNEQFF.

The chain couples TRBV28 to TRBJ2-2, with TRBD2 matching 10 bases. CDR1 and CDR2 (germline): MDHEN, SYDVKM. V shed 6 bases and J 6 bases; nucleotides not matched to a gene: 10. The CDR3 extends over 16 amino acids. This CDR3 reads CASRPLAGPPAGELFF. DNA for the CDR3: TGTGCCAGCAGGCCACTAGCGGGACCGCCCGCCGGGGAGCTGTTTTTT. Full variable domain (outside the CDR3, taken from reference TRBV28 and TRBJ2-2): DVKVTQSSRYLVKRTGEKVFLECVQDMDHENMFWYRQDPGLGLRLIYFSYDVKMKEKGDIPEGYSVSREKKERFSLILESASTNQTSMYLCASRPLAGPPAGELFFGEGSRLTVL.

CDR3 in amino acids: CASSQESYSPNTEAFF. CDR3 nucleotide sequence: TGCGCCAGCAGCCAAGAATCTTACAGTCCTAACACTGAAGCTTTCTTT. V gene TRBV4-3 combines with J gene TRBJ1-1; no clear D. Germline V CDR1 and CDR2: LGHNA, YSLEER. The CDR3 loop spans 16 amino acids. V lost 0 bases and J lost 2, with 13 bases in between.

V and J are TRBV18 and TRBJ2-7; 11 bases fit TRBD1. This CDR3 has 17 amino acids. From germline, CDR1 is KGHSH and CDR2 LQKENI. With V trimmed by 1 base and J by 0 bases, 5 bases remained unmatched. CDR3 bases: TGTGCCAGCTCACCACGTTTTGGGACAGGGGGCTCCTACGAGCAGTACTTC. It codes for CASSPRFGTGGSYEQYF.

The gene calls are TRBV27 and TRBJ2-2, with 12 bases identical to TRBD2. Unmatched junction bases numbered 3, after V lost 5 bases and J lost 5 bases. In germline, CDR1 is MNHEY, CDR2 SMNVEV (reference sequence). The CDR3 has 15 amino acids. The CDR3 DNA sequence: TGTGCCAGCAGTCCTAGCGGGAGGGGTACCGGGGAGCTGTTTTTT. It translates to CASSPSGRGTGELFF.

V is TRBV5-4 and J is TRBJ2-7, with 9 bases matching TRBD1. The junction had 7 bases not matched to a gene; V was cut back by 4 bases and J by 5 bases. The germline V gene encodes CDR1 SGHNT and CDR2 YYREEE (reference sequence). The CDR3 is 14 amino acids. The CDR3 nucleotides read TGTGCCAGCAGCGCCGGGACAGGGATCCACGAGCAGTACTTC. Protein: CASSAGTGIHEQYF.

The chain has TRBV7-2 and TRBJ1-1, with D maybe TRBD1 (5 bases). The V end lost 1 base, the J end lost 1 base, and 7 bases lay between the germline ends. CDR1 and CDR2 (germline): SGHTA, FQGNSA. This CDR3 spans 14 amino acids. The CDR3 DNA follows: TGTGCCAGCAGCTTAGGACAGACGAACACTGAAGCTTTCTTT. Protein product: CASSLGQTNTEAFF.

The J gene is TRBJ2-1, the V gene TRBV28, with D possibly matching TRBD1 (7 bases). The CDR3 is made up of 17 amino acids. Germline CDR1 is MDHEN and CDR2 is SYDVKM. V was pared by 7 bases and J by 2 bases, with 21 bases between. The CDR3 DNA reads as TGTGCCAGCACCAACCCCAGGGGGAGGCGCACCTACAATGAGCAGTTCTTC. Translated: CASTNPRGRRTYNEQFF.

The chain employs TRBV5-1 and TRBJ1-5, with 12 bases that match TRBD1. CDR3 length: 15 amino acids. The J segment lost 6 bases and the V segment lost 5 bases, leaving 6 bases of the junction unmatched. The germline V gene encodes CDR1 SGHRS and CDR2 YFSETQ. The CDR3 protein is CASSTGTGGGQPQHF. The DNA for the CDR3 is TGCGCCAGCAGTACTGGGACAGGGGGCGGTCAGCCCCAGCATTTT.

The genes are TRBV6-2 or TRBV6-3 and TRBJ2-2; D unclear. Trimming shortened V by 2 bases and J by 9 bases, and 10 bases separated the two germline ends. This CDR3 region has 13 residues. From germline, CDR1 is MNHEY and CDR2 SVGEGT. CDR3 in DNA: TGTGCCAGCAGTTACAAGCCCCTAAGGGAGCTGTTTTTT. It is translated as CASSYKPLRELFF.

V gene TRBV9 combines with J gene TRBJ2-7; a possible D gene is TRBD1 (6 bases). Germline V gene sequence: CDR1 SGDLS, CDR2 YYNGEE. With 2 bases removed from V and 1 base from J, the gap between germline ends came to 13 bases. The CDR3 length is 15 residues. DNA of the CDR3: TGTGCCAGCAGCGTGGATGGGGACAATTCCTACGAGCAGTACTTC. Its protein is CASSVDGDNSYEQYF. The full variable domain, in which reference TRBV9 and TRBJ2-7 provide the parts outside the CDR3, is DSGVTQTPKHLITATGQRVTLRCSPRSGDLSVYWYQQSLDQGLQFLIQYYNGEERAKGNILERFSAQQFPDLHSELNLSSLELGDSALYFCASSVDGDNSYEQYFGPGTRLTVT.

The chain recombines TRBV7-9 with TRBJ1-4; 8 nucleotides align to TRBD1. Germline CDR1 SEHNR, CDR2 FQNEAQ (reference sequence). The junction had 7 bases not matched to a gene; V was cut back by 4 bases and J by 3 bases. This CDR3 is built from 16 residues. The CDR3 coding sequence is TGTGCCAGCAGCTCCCAGAAGACAGGGGCTAATGAAAAACTGTTTTTT. Its translation: CASSSQKTGANEKLFF.

The CDR3 coding sequence is TGTGCCAGCAGCCGAGGGGACAGGGCTGGCACAGATACGCAGTATTTT. Translation: CASSRGDRAGTDTQYF. The rearrangement links TRBV4-2 to TRBJ2-3; 9 nucleotides agree with TRBD1. The CDR3 is 16 residues long. The V gene end was trimmed by 4 bases and the J gene end by 1 base; junction bases not matched to a gene: 6. From germline, CDR1 is LGHNA and CDR2 YNFKEQ.

The gene calls are TRBV27 and TRBJ1-1; 7 positions agree with TRBD1. The CDR3 consists of 17 residues. CDR1 and CDR2 from the germline V gene are MNHEY and SMNVEV (reference sequence). V shed 5 bases and J 6 bases; nucleotides not matched to a gene: 18. Here the CDR3 DNA reads TGTGCCAGCAGTCTCAGGACAGGTCCTAGATCGTTCTCTGAAGCTTTCTTT. Protein sequence: CASSLRTGPRSFSEAFF.

The CDR3 DNA follows: TGTGCCAGCAGCTTATTGGCTAGCGGGAGGGAGACCCAGTACTTC. Its translation: CASSLLASGRETQYF. The chain recombines TRBV7-8 with TRBJ2-5; 11 bases align to TRBD2. CDR1 and CDR2 from the germline V gene are SGHVS and FQNEAQ. This CDR3 comprises 15 residues. After removal of 2 bases from V and 5 bases from J, the junction contained 4 bases not matched to a gene.

This chain uses TRBV7-3 with TRBJ2-5, with 7 nucleotides matching TRBD2. The V and J ends lost 3 bases and 2 bases, in that order; junction bases with no gene match: 6. Germline values: CDR1 SGHTA, CDR2 FQGTGA. The length of the CDR3 is 15 residues. The CDR3 here is CASSFTAGPQETQYF. The CDR3, as DNA: TGTGCCAGCAGCTTTACAGCGGGACCGCAAGAGACCCAGTACTTC.

The CDR3 DNA is TGTGCCAGCAGTACACCGGGACAGGGAACTGGCTACACCTTC. Protein: CASSTPGQGTGYTF. The rearrangement joins TRBV6-2 or TRBV6-3 to TRBJ1-2; 9 bases match TRBD1. Trimming took 5 bases from V and 7 from J; bases not matched to a gene: 8. The CDR3 totals 14 residues. Looked up from germline, CDR1 is MNHEY and CDR2 is SVGEGT.

The chain couples TRBV7-6 to TRBJ2-1; 12 bases line up with TRBD2. V shed 0 bases and J 8 bases; nucleotides not matched to a gene: 14. The CDR3 has 19 amino acids. Germline-derived CDR1 and CDR2 are SGHVS and FNYEAQ. The CDR3 here is CASSLAPLNLAGGPDEQFF. CDR3 nucleotide sequence: TGTGCCAGCAGCTTAGCACCTCTAAATCTAGCGGGAGGGCCTGATGAGCAGTTCTTC.

The chain recombines TRBV27 with TRBJ1-1; 9 bases match TRBD1. V was pared by 6 bases and J by 3 bases, with 11 bases of the junction left unmatched. This CDR3 is 16 amino acids long. Germline CDR1 is MNHEY and CDR2 is SMNVEV (reference sequence). The chain's CDR3 is CASRLQGARGDTEAFF. The CDR3 coding sequence is TGTGCCAGCAGACTACAGGGGGCGAGGGGGGACACTGAAGCTTTCTTT.

The CDR3 here is CASSWTSGIGEQFF. The CDR3 DNA is TGTGCCAGCAGTTGGACTAGCGGGATTGGTGAGCAGTTCTTC. The genes are TRBV27 and TRBJ2-1; 12 positions match TRBD2. The V gene's germline CDR1 is MNHEY and CDR2 SMNVEV (reference sequence). Germline trimming cut 4 bases from V and 9 bases from J; bases unmatched to any gene: 4. The CDR3 is 14 amino acids.

The rearrangement joins TRBV7-9 to TRBJ2-5; TRBD1 might be the D (7 bases). The germline gives CDR1 SEHNR, CDR2 FQNEAQ (reference sequence). The germline V and J ends were trimmed by 5 bases and 5 bases, with 12 bases remaining between them. The CDR3 is 13 amino acids. The CDR3 nucleotides read TGTGCCAGCAGCCTTCCAGGGGGGGAGACCCAGTACTTC. Translated: CASSLPGGETQYF.

The genes are TRBV27 and TRBJ1-2; TRBD1 might be the D (5 bases). Between the trimmed V and J ends, which lost 4 bases and 4 bases, there was a span of 16 bases. Germline CDR1 and CDR2: MNHEY and SMNVEV (reference sequence). CDR3 length: 15 amino acids. The CDR3 loop is CASSYAGAHSYGYTF. CDR3 nucleotides: TGTGCCAGCAGTTATGCTGGGGCGCATAGCTATGGCTACACCTTC.

DNA of the CDR3: TGCGCCAGCAGTCAATGTACGGGGGTCCTTACCGATCAGCCCCAGCATTTT. The encoded protein is CASSQCTGVLTDQPQHF. The genes are TRBV23-1 and TRBJ1-5; D is perhaps TRBD1 (5 bases). TRBV23-1 is classed as an ORF, of uncertain function. Trimming pared 1 base from V and 5 bases from J, leaving 18 bases between. The CDR3 consists of 17 residues.

Only one count was recorded for this clone. The chain recombines TRBV20-1 with TRBJ2-1; weak D call: TRBD2 (5 bases). V was trimmed by 3 bases and J by 1 base, leaving 10 bases between them. Germline assignment: CDR1 DFQATT and CDR2 SNEGSKA (reference sequence). The CDR3 is 14 amino acids. The CDR3 sequence is CSASNGGSYNEQFF. CDR3 nucleotides: TGCAGTGCTAGTAATGGCGGGTCCTACAATGAGCAGTTCTTC.

In this sample, this clone turned up a few times. The CDR3 sequence is CASSVRAGGASTLHF. The CDR3 DNA sequence: TGTGCCAGCAGCGTCCGGGCAGGGGGCGCTTCGACCCTCCACTTT. The chain uses TRBV4-2 and TRBJ1-6; 8 bases line up with TRBD1. The CDR3 has 15 amino acids. CDR1 LGHNA and CDR2 YNFKEQ come from the germline V gene. V was clipped by 5 bases and J by 14 bases; unmatched bases: 14.

The J gene is TRBJ1-1, the V gene TRBV2; D is unresolved. The V end was cut by 0 bases, the J end by 4 bases, with 9 bases between. CDR3 length equals 14 residues. Germline values: CDR1 SNHLY, CDR2 FYNNEI. The CDR3 spells CASSEAREGTEAFF. Written as DNA, the CDR3 is TGTGCCAGCAGTGAAGCGAGGGAGGGCACTGAAGCTTTCTTT.